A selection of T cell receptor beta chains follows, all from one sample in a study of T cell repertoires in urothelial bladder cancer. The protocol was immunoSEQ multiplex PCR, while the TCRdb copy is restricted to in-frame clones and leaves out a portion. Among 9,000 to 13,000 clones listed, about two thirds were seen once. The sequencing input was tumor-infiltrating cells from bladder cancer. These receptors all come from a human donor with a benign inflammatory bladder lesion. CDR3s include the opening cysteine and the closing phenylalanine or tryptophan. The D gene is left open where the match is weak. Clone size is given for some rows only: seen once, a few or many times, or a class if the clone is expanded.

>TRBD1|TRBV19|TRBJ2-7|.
TGTGCCAGTAGTACGGACAGGGGGCGCCGGGAGCAGTACTTC
CASSTDRGRREQYF
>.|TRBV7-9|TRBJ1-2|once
TGTGCCAGCAGCCTTCAGGACCCTTTGATGGGCTACACCTTC
CASSLQDPLMGYTF
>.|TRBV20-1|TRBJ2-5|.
TGCAGTGCTAGAGTCGAGACCCAGTACTTC
CSARVETQYF
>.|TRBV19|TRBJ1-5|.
TGTGCCAGTAGCAGCCTCTCGGGGGTGAGCAATCAGCCCCAGCATTTT
CASSSLSGVSNQPQHF
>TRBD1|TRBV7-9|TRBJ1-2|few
TGTGCCAGCAGCCACGACAGGGTTCGCTATGGCTACACCTTC
CASSHDRVRYGYTF
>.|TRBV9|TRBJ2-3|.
TGTGCCAGCAGCGTAGAAGCAGTGGGTGCAGATACGCAGTATTTT
CASSVEAVGADTQYF
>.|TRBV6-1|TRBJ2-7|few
TGTGCCAGCAGCAGCTTACAGGACATCTCCTACGAGCAGTACTTC
CASSSLQDISYEQYF
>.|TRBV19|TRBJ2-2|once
TGTGCCAGTAGTAGTACAGGGGAGGCCGGGGAGCTGTTTTTT
CASSSTGEAGELFF
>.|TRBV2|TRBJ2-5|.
TGTGCCAACAGGAGAAGTTTCCAAGAGACCCAGTACTTC
CANRRSFQETQYF
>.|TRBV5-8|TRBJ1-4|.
TGTGCCAGCAGTCCCTTTGGAGGACAGACTAATGAAAAACTGTTTTTT
CASSPFGGQTNEKLFF
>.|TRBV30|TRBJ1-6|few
TGTGCCTGGAGTGGAGTTAATTCACCCCTCCACTTT
CAWSGVNSPLHF
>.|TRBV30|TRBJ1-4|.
TGTGCCTGGAGTGGTGTGAATGAAAAACTGTTTTTT
CAWSGVNEKLFF
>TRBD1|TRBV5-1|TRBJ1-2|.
TGCGCCAGCAGCCAAAACTCAGGGGGCGCTAACTATGGCTACACCTTC
CASSQNSGGANYGYTF
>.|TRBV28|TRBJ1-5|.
TGTGCCAGCAGTTCCGACAGAGTCAGGCTTAGCAATCAGCCCCAGCATTTT
CASSSDRVRLSNQPQHF
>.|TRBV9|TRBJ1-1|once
TGTGCCAGCAGCCCAGGTGAAGGACCTAAAGCTTTCTTT
CASSPGEGPKAFF
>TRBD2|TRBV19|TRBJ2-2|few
TGTGCCAGTAGTTGGAGCGGGGGGCCCACCGGGGAGCTGTTTTTT
CASSWSGGPTGELFF
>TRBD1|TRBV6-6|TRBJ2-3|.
TGTGCCAGCAGATATGAACCGGGACAGGGGGCAGATACGCAGTATTTT
CASRYEPGQGADTQYF
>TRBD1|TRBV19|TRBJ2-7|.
TGTGCCAGTAGTATAGAAACCCCGGGACAGGGTCCCTACGAGCAGTACTTC
CASSIETPGQGPYEQYF
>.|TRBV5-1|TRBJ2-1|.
TGCGCCAGCAGCTTGGGTGTGGCGAGCTCCTACAATGAGCAGTTCTTC
CASSLGVASSYNEQFF
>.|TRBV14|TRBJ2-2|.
TGTGCCAGCAGCCAAGAGCATTCGGGGGTAGTCACCGGGGAGCTGTTTTTT
CASSQEHSGVVTGELFF
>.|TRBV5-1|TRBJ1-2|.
TGCGCCAGCAGCTGGGGGACGGTGAACTATGGCTACACCTTC
CASSWGTVNYGYTF
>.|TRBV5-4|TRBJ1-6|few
TGTGCCAGCAGCTTGGTACCCCTCCACTTT
CASSLVPLHF
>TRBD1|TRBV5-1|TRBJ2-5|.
TGCGCCAGCAGCTTGGGACAGGGGGCGGGAGAGACCCAGTACTTC
CASSLGQGAGETQYF